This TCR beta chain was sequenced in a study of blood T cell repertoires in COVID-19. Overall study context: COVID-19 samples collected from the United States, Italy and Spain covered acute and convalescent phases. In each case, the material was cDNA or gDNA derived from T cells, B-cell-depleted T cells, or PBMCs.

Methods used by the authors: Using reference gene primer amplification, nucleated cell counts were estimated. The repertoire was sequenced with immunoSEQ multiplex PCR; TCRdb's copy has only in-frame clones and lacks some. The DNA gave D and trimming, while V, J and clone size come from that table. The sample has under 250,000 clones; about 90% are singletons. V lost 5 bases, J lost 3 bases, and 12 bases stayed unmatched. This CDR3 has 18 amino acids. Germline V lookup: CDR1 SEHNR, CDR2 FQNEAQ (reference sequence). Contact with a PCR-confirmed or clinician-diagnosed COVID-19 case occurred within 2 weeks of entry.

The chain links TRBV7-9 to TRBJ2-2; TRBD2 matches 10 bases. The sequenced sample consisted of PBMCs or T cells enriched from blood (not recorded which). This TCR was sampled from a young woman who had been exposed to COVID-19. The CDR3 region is CASSAEASGRAYTGELFF. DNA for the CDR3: TGTGCCAGCAGCGCGGAGGCGAGCGGGAGGGCCTACACCGGGGAGCTGTTTTTT.